The 25 T cell receptor beta chains reported below all come from one sample, sequenced in a study of cytomegalovirus exposure and HLA in healthy donors. The PCR employed 60 Vbeta primers together with 13 Jbeta primers. Clones were read by immunoSEQ multiplex PCR, and TCRdb kept only the in-frame ones, dropping some. The profile shows 90,000 to 150,000 clones, around 67% of them singletons. The sequencing sample was made of PBMCs. Receptors were obtained from a woman between 40 and 50 years old in good health and CMV-seronegative.

The J gene is TRBJ1-2, the V gene TRBV18; no reliable D call. CDR3 length: 13 residues. Germline V gene lookup returns CDR1 KGHSH and CDR2 LQKENI. V lost 7 bases to trimming and J lost 0 bases, with 9 bases between them. The chain's CDR3 is CASLDTSNYGYTF. The CDR3 DNA is TGTGCCAGCTTAGACACCTCTAACTATGGCTACACCTTC.

The chain is built from TRBV5-4 and TRBJ1-4; no clear D. Germline lookup yields CDR1 SGHNT and CDR2 YYREEE (reference sequence). V dropped 4 bases and J dropped 6 bases, with 16 bases sitting between them. The CDR3 is 15 residues long. CDR3 DNA: TGTGCCAGCAGCCTCGGTTCGAACCTCCATGAAAAACTGTTTTTT. It yields the protein CASSLGSNLHEKLFF.

This rearrangement joins TRBV5-6 to TRBJ1-1; D gene unclear. CDR1 is SGHDT, CDR2 YYEEEE, per germline. This CDR3 region has 12 residues. V was shortened by 8 bases and J by 0 bases, with 8 bases between the two germline ends. CDR3 coding DNA: TGTGCCAGTACTCGGGTGAACACTGAAGCTTTCTTT. It specifies CASTRVNTEAFF.

This rearrangement joins TRBV6-6 to TRBJ2-7; 11 nucleotides line up with TRBD2. This CDR3 spans 15 amino acids. CDR1 and CDR2 from the germline V gene are MNHNY and SVGAGI (reference sequence). V lost 5 bases and J lost 1; bases outside the gene matches: 4. The CDR3 DNA sequence: TGTGCCAGCAGTACTAGCGGGAGCGGTTCCTACGAGCAGTACTTC. Translation gives CASSTSGSGSYEQYF.

The gene calls are TRBV5-4 and TRBJ2-6; 8 bases match TRBD1. The germline CDR1 and CDR2 sequences are SGHNT and YYREEE (reference sequence). This CDR3 is 18 amino acids long. Trimming took 4 bases from V and 0 from J; bases not matched to a gene: 9. The CDR3 reads CASSLFQGASSGANVLTF. As DNA, the CDR3 is TGTGCCAGCAGCCTTTTTCAGGGGGCGTCCTCTGGGGCCAACGTCCTGACTTTC. The complete variable domain, with remaining parts taken from reference TRBV5-4 and TRBJ2-6, reads ETGVTQSPTHLIKTRGQQVTLRCSSQSGHNTVSWYQQALGQGPQFIFQYYREEENGRGNFPPRFSGLQFPNYSSELNVNALELDDSALYLCASSLFQGASSGANVLTFGAGSRLTVL.

This chain links TRBV5-4 with TRBJ2-5, with 8 bases lining up with TRBD1. The CDR3 is 15 residues long. The V segment lost 2 bases and the J segment 2 bases; nucleotides outside the gene matches: 5. The germline V gene encodes CDR1 SGHNT and CDR2 YYREEE (reference sequence). The CDR3 DNA follows: TGTGCCAGCAGCTTAAAGACAGGGGTTCAAGAGACCCAGTACTTC. Its protein is CASSLKTGVQETQYF.

This chain connects TRBV5-4 to TRBJ2-3, with no clear D. V lost 2 bases and J lost 4, with 8 bases in between. The CDR3 sequence is 13 residues long. CDR1 and CDR2 from the germline V gene are SGHNT and YYREEE (reference sequence). For the CDR3, the DNA is TGTGCCAGCAGCTTATATTCTGCAGATACGCAGTATTTT. Translation gives CASSLYSADTQYF.

The chain recombines TRBV4-1 with TRBJ1-6; possible D gene TRBD1, 5 bases. Germline V gene sequence: CDR1 MGHRA, CDR2 YSYEKL. The CDR3 consists of 12 residues. The V end lost 5 bases, the J end lost 12 bases, and 11 bases lay between the germline ends. The DNA for the CDR3 is TGCGCCAGCAGCTATATAGGGGAACCCCTCCACTTT. Its protein product is CASSYIGEPLHF.

The chain joins TRBV14 to TRBJ2-5, with 8 positions matching TRBD1. Trimming removed 1 base from V and 5 bases from J; junction bases left unmatched: 3. Germline V lookup: CDR1 SGHDN, CDR2 FVKESK. The CDR3 loop spans 14 amino acids. The chain's CDR3 is CASSQGRGPETQYF. As DNA, the CDR3 is TGTGCCAGCAGCCAAGGCAGGGGGCCTGAGACCCAGTACTTC. The whole variable domain, remainder taken from reference TRBV14 and TRBJ2-5, is EAGVTQFPSHSVIEKGQTVTLRCDPISGHDNLYWYRRVMGKEIKFLLHFVKESKQDESGMPNNRFLAERTGGTYSTLKVQPAELEDSGVYFCASSQGRGPETQYFGPGTRLLVL.

The DNA of the CDR3 is TGTGCCAGTAGTAACCGACAGGGACCTTATGGCTACACCTTC. The encoded protein is CASSNRQGPYGYTF. The gene calls are TRBV19 and TRBJ1-2; TRBD1 aligns across 7 bases. Trimming removed 4 bases from V and 5 bases from J; junction bases left unmatched: 7. This CDR3 is built from 14 residues. Germline CDR1 LNHDA, CDR2 SQIVND (reference sequence).

The chain recombines TRBV6-1 with TRBJ2-5; weak D call: TRBD2 (6 bases). This CDR3 comprises 14 residues. Per germline, CDR1 MNHNS and CDR2 SASEGT. V gave up 6 bases and J gave up 1 base, with 12 bases separating them. CDR3 sequence: CASSPRESQETQYF. The CDR3 coding sequence is TGTGCCAGCAGCCCACGGGAGTCCCAAGAGACCCAGTACTTC.

This clone was seen a few times. The J gene is TRBJ2-1, the V gene TRBV5-1; TRBD2 matches 11 bases. V was pared by 4 bases and J by 6 bases, with 6 bases of the junction left unmatched. The CDR3 consists of 15 residues. Germline V gene sequence: CDR1 SGHRS, CDR2 YFSETQ. In DNA, the CDR3 is TGCGCCAGCAGCCCACTGACTAGCGGGACCAATGAGCAGTTCTTC. It encodes CASSPLTSGTNEQFF.

This chain uses TRBV28 with TRBJ2-7; 9 bases are shared with TRBD2. The V gene's germline CDR1 is MDHEN and CDR2 SYDVKM. V dropped 0 bases and J dropped 6; count of bases not matched to a gene: 9. The CDR3 extends over 16 amino acids. The CDR3 nucleotides read TGTGCCAGCAGTTTATGGGGAGCGGGAGGTATGGTCGAGCAGTACTTC. As protein: CASSLWGAGGMVEQYF.

This clone was picked up one time. The chain joins TRBV14 to TRBJ1-1; D is perhaps TRBD1 (5 bases). This CDR3 region has 12 residues. The germline V gene has CDR1 SGHDN and CDR2 FVKESK. With 7 bases removed from V and 8 bases from J, the gap between germline ends came to 14 bases. CDR3 in amino acids: CASKSYRGEAFF. For the CDR3, the DNA is TGTGCCAGCAAATCTTATCGGGGGGAAGCTTTCTTT.

J is TRBJ2-7 and V is TRBV7-3; tentatively, D is TRBD1 (6 bases). In germline, CDR1 is SGHTA, CDR2 FQGTGA. The CDR3 length is 16 residues. Trimming left V 5 bases short and J 2 bases short, with 19 bases between. CDR3 DNA: TGTGCCAGCAGCCCGACAGGAACCGGCCGTACCTACGAGCAGTACTTC. Its translation: CASSPTGTGRTYEQYF.

The rearrangement joins TRBV5-8 to TRBJ2-2, with 9 nucleotides matching TRBD1. This CDR3 is built from 14 residues. V gave up 0 bases and J gave up 6 bases; unmatched junction bases: 0. The germline V gene has CDR1 SGHTS and CDR2 YDEGEE. CDR3 sequence: CASSLGTGAGELFF. Written as DNA, the CDR3 is TGTGCCAGCAGCTTGGGGACAGGGGCCGGGGAGCTGTTTTTT. Looking up the rest from reference TRBV5-8 and TRBJ2-2 gives the full variable domain: EAGVTQSPTHLIKTRGQQATLRCSPISGHTSVYWYQQALGLGLQFLLWYDEGEERNRGNFPPRFSGRQFPNYSSELNVNALELEDSALYLCASSLGTGAGELFFGEGSRLTVL.

This clone has a handful of counts. This chain connects TRBV29-1 to TRBJ1-2; D unclear. This CDR3 comprises 11 residues. V was trimmed by 6 bases and J by 1 base, leaving 6 bases between them. Germline CDR1 reads SQVTM; CDR2 reads ANQGSEA. The CDR3 coding sequence is TGCAGCGTGTCCATTAACTATGGCTACACCTTC. Its protein product is CSVSINYGYTF.

The chain is built from TRBV27 and TRBJ2-7; D might be TRBD2 (6 bases). This CDR3 has 15 amino acids. V lost 3 bases, J lost 1 base, and 13 bases lay in between. Germline assignment: CDR1 MNHEY and CDR2 SMNVEV (reference sequence). This CDR3 is CASSLGRGPSYEQYF. CDR3 nucleotide sequence: TGTGCCAGCAGTTTGGGGCGGGGTCCTTCCTACGAGCAGTACTTC.

The chain combines TRBV5-4 with TRBJ2-3; TRBD1 might be the D (6 bases). Germline V lookup: CDR1 SGHNT, CDR2 YYREEE (reference sequence). The V end lost 0 bases, the J end lost 0 bases, and 8 bases lay between the germline ends. The CDR3 length is 15 residues. CDR3 sequence: CASSLDRASTDTQYF. For the CDR3, the DNA is TGTGCCAGCAGCTTGGACAGGGCTAGCACAGATACGCAGTATTTT.

J is TRBJ2-5 and V is TRBV19, with D possibly TRBD2 on 5 matching bases. The V gene's germline CDR1 is LNHDA and CDR2 SQIVND (reference sequence). There are 13 residues in the CDR3. The V gene lost 8 bases and the J gene lost 5 bases, with 15 bases spanning the gap. CDR3 DNA: TGTGCCAGTTCCAGAGCGGCCCGGGAGACCCAGTACTTC. This codes for CASSRAARETQYF.

The rearrangement links TRBV2 to TRBJ2-2, with 12 bases aligning to TRBD1. In germline, CDR1 is SNHLY, CDR2 FYNNEI. Trimming removed 7 bases from V and 2 bases from J; junction bases left unmatched: 5. The CDR3 is 16 amino acids. The chain's CDR3 is CASTGQGAINTGELFF. The CDR3, as DNA: TGTGCCAGCACGGGACAGGGGGCCATAAACACCGGGGAGCTGTTTTTT.

The V gene is TRBV2, the J gene TRBJ2-1; D possibly corresponds to TRBD2 (7 bases). CDR3 size: 13 residues. Germline CDR1 SNHLY, CDR2 FYNNEI. Trimming stripped 4 bases from V and 7 bases from J, with 11 bases between. CDR3 region: CASSGGGGNEQFF. CDR3 coding DNA: TGTGCCAGCAGTGGGGGGGGCGGGAATGAGCAGTTCTTC.

This chain links TRBV6-5 with TRBJ2-6; TRBD1 agrees at 8 bases. The CDR3 extends over 14 amino acids. With 7 bases clipped from V and 4 bases from J, the junction kept 3 bases outside the gene matches. Per the germline V gene, CDR1 is MNHEY and CDR2 is SVGAGI. As DNA, the CDR3 is TGTGCCAGCAAGCAGGGGGCGGGGGCCAACGTCCTGACTTTC. It codes for CASKQGAGANVLTF.

This chain joins TRBV28 and TRBJ2-3; 8 nucleotides align to TRBD2. CDR1 and CDR2 from the germline V gene are MDHEN and SYDVKM. The CDR3 totals 17 residues. Trimming cost V 2 bases and J 0 bases; bases outside gene matches: 7. CDR3 sequence: CASSLKTSGRSTDTQYF. CDR3 DNA: TGTGCCAGCAGTTTAAAAACTAGCGGTCGAAGCACAGATACGCAGTATTTT.

The V call is TRBV11-2, the J call TRBJ2-3; perhaps TRBD2 as D (6 bases). The CDR3 has 13 amino acids. V was shortened by 5 bases and J by 10 bases, with 16 bases between the two germline ends. Germline V CDR1 and CDR2: SGHAT, FQNNGV. The CDR3 is CASSPERASAQYF. CDR3 DNA sequence: TGTGCCAGCAGCCCGGAGAGGGCTAGCGCGCAGTATTTT. The full variable domain, its missing parts supplied by reference TRBV11-2 and TRBJ2-3, is EAGVAQSPRYKIIEKRQSVAFWCNPISGHATLYWYQQILGQGPKLLIQFQNNGVVDDSQLPKDRFSAERLKGVDSTLKIQPAKLEDSAVYLCASSPERASAQYFGPGTRLTVL.